This T cell receptor beta chain was captured in a study of T cell repertoires in cytomegalovirus infection. Study-level background: Indications came from public TCR beta signatures; they pointed to CMV infection and to a matching HLA type.

TCRdb analysed the reads with MiXCR anew, one entry per CDR3 protein. The table lists about 260,000 distinct CDR3 sequences, roughly 13% of them singletons. This CDR3 contains 17 residues. V was clipped by 7 bases and J by 4 bases; unmatched bases: 19. CDR1 MNHNS and CDR2 SASEGT come from the germline V gene. This clonotype has ten or more counts. The antigen is undetermined. Findings of the study overall: Ex vivo, HLA-C-restricted CMV-specific TCR beta clonotypes prevailed over the rest of the response. Cumulated frequencies of public TCR beta families served to identify carriers of CMV plus the relevant HLA.

Sequenced material: PBMCs. This sequence joins TRBV6-1 and TRBJ2-7; 7 bases map to TRBD1. The source is a human donor in good health (CMV status not recorded). Some clones in this sample may be carry-over from other donors' samples. Here the CDR3 DNA reads TGTGCCAGCACCCGGGACAGCTACCCCGGACTTACATACGAGCAGTACTTC. Translating it yields CASTRDSYPGLTYEQYF.